This T cell receptor (beta chain) was documented in a study of technical replicates of blood from a few donors (dated by TCRdb to 2015 to 2018). With respect to this clone: Its antigen is still unknown. No much larger clone is present one base from it, and per-base qualities are unavailable.

Libraries were constructed by the immunoSEQ multiplex PCR assay. Imported from immuneACCESS, the table was reduced by TCRdb to in-frame sequences with V and J called. These copies leave out some clones; in studies compared against another copy, an unresolved V gene accounts for under half, and the cause of the remainder is not known. This sample lists 87,000 or so clones; 95% were detected once. Less than 0.35% of the sample is held by the ten biggest clonotypes. The CDR1 and CDR2 encoded by the germline V gene are SQVTM and ANQGSEA. V is clipped by 5 bases and J by 5 bases, and the sequence between their germline boundaries is 9 bases long. The CDR3 contains 12 residues, cysteine and phenylalanine counted. CDR3 DNA only is kept here, 36 bases in frame from base 1.

The receptor's source is a human donor in good health. Material: T cells isolated from PBMCs. The chain is made from TRBV29-1 and TRBJ2-2; the D gene is perhaps TRBD1, from 5 matching bases. At the DNA level, the sequence is TGCAGCGTTTCGGCAGGGACCGGGGAGCTGTTTTTT. The translation is CSVSAGTGELFF.